The 31 T cell receptor beta chains below come from one sample, sequenced in a study of shared clonotypes between healthy human individuals. Produced via immunoSEQ multiplex PCR; TCRdb's table is partial and in-frame only. The data contain 550,000 to 750,000 clones, around 95% of them singletons. Naive CD8 populations comprised CD45RO-negative cells positively selected for CCR7, excluding terminally differentiated effector memory CD45RA+ cells. The sample comprised naive CD8+ T cells sorted from blood. The receptors originated from a woman aged 30 to 39 in good health.

The rearrangement links TRBV4-1 to TRBJ1-4; no firm D call. Germline CDR1 MGHRA, CDR2 YSYEKL. This CDR3 comprises 15 residues. Trimming pared 1 base from V and 8 bases from J, leaving 14 bases between. The CDR3 loop is CASSQVVNNEEKLFF. CDR3 nucleotides: TGCGCCAGCAGCCAAGTCGTTAATAACGAAGAAAAACTGTTTTTT.

V gene TRBV19 combines with J gene TRBJ2-7; unclear D gene. The germline V and J ends were trimmed by 5 bases and 4 bases, with 12 bases remaining between them. This CDR3 has 13 residues. The germline V gene has CDR1 LNHDA and CDR2 SQIVND (reference sequence). DNA for the CDR3: TGTGCCAGTAGTGCCTCCCTGCGGTACGAGCAGTACTTC. Amino acids: CASSASLRYEQYF.

V usage is TRBV9 and J usage is TRBJ2-2, with TRBD2 matching 10 bases. The CDR3 length is 15 residues. CDR1 SGDLS and CDR2 YYNGEE come from the germline V gene. V trimming: 0 bases; J trimming: 7 bases; junction bases outside the gene matches: 3. The CDR3 DNA reads TGTGCCAGCAGCGTAGGAATAGCGGGAGGCGGGGAGCTGTTTTTT. Protein product: CASSVGIAGGGELFF.

The V and J genes are TRBV28 and TRBJ2-3; 11 bases map to TRBD2. CDR3 length equals 17 residues. CDR1 is MDHEN and CDR2 is SYDVKM in the germline V gene. J lost 3 bases, V lost 6 bases, and 11 bases had no gene match. The CDR3: CASSKGVGLADTDTQYF. In nucleotides, the CDR3 is TGTGCCAGCAGCAAAGGGGTGGGACTAGCGGATACAGATACGCAGTATTTT.

In regard to this clone: Other DNA sequences from this sample encode an identical CDR3 as well. The chain joins TRBV27 to TRBJ2-7; D not certain. Trimming stripped 6 bases from V and 0 bases from J, with 9 bases between. The germline V gene encodes CDR1 MNHEY and CDR2 SMNVEV (reference sequence). The CDR3 totals 13 residues. CDR3 DNA: TGTGCCAGCAGACCAGGAACCTCCTACGAGCAGTACTTC. It codes for CASRPGTSYEQYF.

In this sample, this clone turned up a few times. V is TRBV9 and J is TRBJ1-1; the D is unclear. From germline, CDR1 is SGDLS and CDR2 YYNGEE. Between the trimmed V and J ends, which lost 3 bases and 6 bases, there was a span of 9 bases. The CDR3 sequence is 12 residues long. CDR3 loop: CASSGSGAEAFF. CDR3 DNA sequence: TGTGCCAGCAGCGGCTCCGGGGCTGAAGCTTTCTTT.

The chain is built from TRBV21-1 and TRBJ2-6. TRBV21-1 counts as a pseudogene. The CDR3 is 15 residues long. CDR3 coding DNA: TGTGCCAGCGTGGCGCTGTGCTCTGGGGCCAACGTCCTGACTTTC. Amino acids: CASVALCSGANVLTF.

The CDR3 sequence is CASSLSNYGELFF. The CDR3 DNA sequence: TGCGCCAGCAGCTTGTCGAATTACGGGGAGCTGTTTTTT. This chain links TRBV5-1 with TRBJ2-2, with unresolved D. The CDR3 is 13 residues long. V gave up 1 base and J gave up 7 bases, with 8 bases separating them. The V gene's germline CDR1 is SGHRS and CDR2 YFSETQ.

V usage is TRBV19 and J usage is TRBJ2-3, with a possible D match to TRBD2 (5 bases). The germline CDR1 and CDR2 sequences are LNHDA and SQIVND (reference sequence). The CDR3 length is 15 residues. Trimming cost V 0 bases and J 5 bases, with 12 bases left between them. CDR3 loop: CASSIDLGEGDTQYF. The CDR3, as DNA: TGTGCCAGTAGTATAGATCTTGGTGAGGGAGATACGCAGTATTTT.

The rearrangement links TRBV18 to TRBJ2-1, with D perhaps assigned TRBD1 or TRBD2 (5 bases each). The germline CDR1 and CDR2 sequences are KGHSH and LQKENI. The CDR3 spans 17 residues. Trimming cost V 2 bases and J 7 bases, with 21 bases left between them. The chain's CDR3 is CASSPNRSPGSLNEQFF. In nucleotides, the CDR3 is TGTGCCAGCTCACCAAACCGGTCGCCAGGGAGCTTAAATGAGCAGTTCTTC.

This chain links TRBV29-1 with TRBJ2-1; 12 bases line up with TRBD2. Trimming at V came to 5 bases and at J to 9 bases, leaving 8 bases not matched to a gene. This CDR3 is built from 14 residues. Germline loops: CDR1 SQVTM, CDR2 ANQGSEA. The CDR3 region is CSVLTSGSGGEQFF. CDR3 coding DNA: TGCAGCGTTCTGACTAGCGGGAGTGGTGGTGAGCAGTTCTTC.

The V and J genes are TRBV28 and TRBJ1-5; perhaps TRBD1 as D (5 bases). CDR3 length: 17 amino acids. Trimming took off 4 bases at V and 6 bases at J, with 22 bases between the two ends. Germline values: CDR1 MDHEN, CDR2 SYDVKM. CDR3 region: CASSYLVGRGMFQPQHF. The CDR3 bases are TGTGCCAGCAGTTACCTCGTGGGGCGCGGGATGTTTCAGCCCCAGCATTTT.

The rearrangement links TRBV11-2 to TRBJ2-2, with unresolved D. V was clipped by 9 bases and J by 7 bases, with 9 bases between them. Germline CDR1 reads SGHAT; CDR2 reads FQNNGV. This CDR3 is 11 amino acids long. CDR3 residues: CASRIIGELFF. In DNA form, the CDR3 reads TGTGCCAGTAGAATAATCGGGGAGCTGTTTTTT.

This clone was seen just once. The chain uses TRBV2 and TRBJ1-1; D is unresolved. The germline V gene has CDR1 SNHLY and CDR2 FYNNEI. This CDR3 has 17 residues. V shed 0 bases and J shed 5 bases, with 19 bases lying between them. CDR3 in amino acids: CASSEAGGSEGRTEAFF. Here the CDR3 DNA reads TGTGCCAGCAGTGAAGCGGGTGGGTCGGAGGGAAGAACTGAAGCTTTCTTT. The entire variable domain, with the rest obtained from reference TRBV2 and TRBJ1-1, is as follows: EPEVTQTPSHQVTQMGQEVILRCVPISNHLYFYWYRQILGQKVEFLVSFYNNEISEKSEIFDDQFSVERPDGSNFTLKIRSTKLEDSAMYFCASSEAGGSEGRTEAFFGQGTRLTVV.

This chain connects TRBV6-6 to TRBJ2-2; D ambiguous. CDR3 length: 14 amino acids. Germline lookup yields CDR1 MNHNY and CDR2 SVGAGI (reference sequence). V was clipped by 4 bases and J by 4 bases, with 10 bases between them. The CDR3: CASSLTVGTGELFF. Here the CDR3 DNA reads TGTGCCAGCAGTTTAACCGTTGGCACCGGGGAGCTGTTTTTT.

The J gene is TRBJ2-4, the V gene TRBV5-1; D remains unclear. V was trimmed by 0 bases and J by 0 bases, leaving 7 bases between them. The CDR3 totals 15 residues. The V gene's germline CDR1 is SGHRS and CDR2 YFSETQ. DNA for the CDR3: TGCGCCAGCAGCTTGGTAGGTGCAGCCAAAAACATTCAGTACTTC. Translated: CASSLVGAAKNIQYF.

The chain carries TRBV27 and TRBJ2-7; D is possibly TRBD1 or TRBD2 (6 bases each). CDR3 size: 19 residues. The germline V gene has CDR1 MNHEY and CDR2 SMNVEV (reference sequence). The V gene lost 5 bases and the J gene lost 2 bases, with 28 bases spanning the gap. As DNA, the CDR3 is TGTGCCAGCAGTGCTCGGACAGCAAAACGACTAGTCAGACCCTACGAGCAGTACTTC. This encodes CASSARTAKRLVRPYEQYF.

This chain uses TRBV6-6 with TRBJ2-1; 13 bases line up with TRBD2. The CDR3 consists of 16 residues. Germline V gene lookup returns CDR1 MNHNY and CDR2 SVGAGI (reference sequence). V gave up 6 bases and J gave up 10 bases; unmatched junction bases: 12. The CDR3 loop reads CASRPLTSGRAPEQFF. CDR3 nucleotide sequence: TGTGCCAGCAGACCCTTAACTAGCGGGAGGGCCCCCGAGCAGTTCTTC.

The genes are TRBV6-1 and TRBJ2-1; D is tentatively TRBD1 or TRBD2 (5 bases each). The CDR3 contains 15 residues. Germline-derived CDR1 and CDR2 are MNHNS and SASEGT. Trimming removed 8 bases from V and 6 bases from J, with 20 bases in between. The CDR3: CASRTGPERINEQFF. For the CDR3, the DNA is TGTGCCAGCCGGACGGGGCCAGAGCGGATCAATGAGCAGTTCTTC.

In this sample, this clone turned up once. The chain combines TRBV29-1 with TRBJ1-2, with TRBD1 matching over 8 bases. Germline lookup yields CDR1 SQVTM and CDR2 ANQGSEA. The junction had 1 base not matched to a gene; V was cut back by 4 bases and J by 6 bases. CDR3 length equals 11 residues. CDR3 region: CSVAGGDGYTF. The CDR3 coding sequence is TGCAGCGTTGCAGGGGGCGATGGCTACACCTTC.

This clone was seen a single time. The rearrangement joins TRBV4-1 to TRBJ2-7; D unresolved. V was pared by 5 bases and J by 0 bases, with 11 bases between. The CDR3 runs 14 residues. Looked up from germline, CDR1 is MGHRA and CDR2 is YSYEKL. DNA of the CDR3: TGCGCCAGCAGCTACGAAGGTATCTCCTACGAGCAGTACTTC. The encoded protein is CASSYEGISYEQYF.

The chain uses TRBV27 and TRBJ2-1; TRBD1 might be the D (5 bases). Germline CDR1 and CDR2: MNHEY and SMNVEV (reference sequence). V was trimmed by 6 bases and J by 6 bases, leaving 6 bases between them. The CDR3 covers 11 residues. CDR3 bases: TGTGCCAGCAGGGACATCAATGAGCAGTTCTTC. Translated, it gives CASRDINEQFF.

The chain couples TRBV11-2 to TRBJ2-7; D gene uncertain. CDR1 and CDR2 (germline): SGHAT, FQNNGV. The CDR3 runs to 13 residues. Trimming took off 7 bases at V and 5 bases at J, with 15 bases between the two ends. The CDR3 region has the DNA TGTGCCAGCACGCCGGAAAACCGGGACGAGCAGTACTTC. Its protein is CASTPENRDEQYF.

V and J are TRBV18 and TRBJ2-6; D not certain. The length of the CDR3 is 12 residues. Trimming removed 8 bases at V and 4 bases at J, with 6 bases between. Germline CDR1 is KGHSH and CDR2 is LQKENI. The CDR3 bases are TGTGCCAGCCCCTCGGGGGCCAACGTCCTGACTTTC. Translated, it gives CASPSGANVLTF.

The chain is built from TRBV27 and TRBJ2-7, with D possibly called TRBD1 or TRBD2 (5 bases each). The V end lost 6 bases, the J end lost 6 bases, and 15 bases lay between the germline ends. The germline V gene has CDR1 MNHEY and CDR2 SMNVEV (reference sequence). The CDR3 spans 13 residues. In nucleotides, the CDR3 is TGTGCCAGCAGCCCCGGGACGGTAAGCGAGCAGTACTTC. This translates into CASSPGTVSEQYF.

This sequence joins TRBV6-6 and TRBJ2-7; D is unresolved. Germline lookup yields CDR1 MNHNY and CDR2 SVGAGI (reference sequence). The ends were cut back, 2 bases at V and 5 bases at J, with 7 bases in the middle. There are 12 residues in the CDR3. As DNA, the CDR3 is TGTGCCAGCAGTTACAGTTCCCACGAGCAGTACTTC. It codes for CASSYSSHEQYF.

The rearrangement uses TRBV27 and TRBJ2-7; the D is unclear. CDR3 length equals 16 residues. The germline gives CDR1 MNHEY, CDR2 SMNVEV (reference sequence). Trimming removed 2 bases at V and 0 bases at J, with 14 bases between. CDR3 nucleotide sequence: TGTGCCAGCAGTTTAGATCCGACAACTGTCTCCTACGAGCAGTACTTC. As protein: CASSLDPTTVSYEQYF.

V gene TRBV7-9 combines with J gene TRBJ2-5; D not certain. Germline V CDR1 and CDR2: SEHNR, FQNEAQ (reference sequence). The V gene lost 4 bases and the J gene lost 4 bases, with 19 bases spanning the gap. CDR3 length: 16 residues. The chain's CDR3 is CASSSIDPKGAETQYF. CDR3 nucleotides: TGTGCCAGCAGCTCTATCGACCCCAAGGGCGCAGAGACCCAGTACTTC.

The chain combines TRBV5-6 with TRBJ2-3; D possibly corresponds to TRBD2 (5 bases). The length of the CDR3 is 16 residues. Germline V gives CDR1 SGHDT, CDR2 YYEEEE. V gave up 5 bases and J gave up 0 bases, with 16 bases separating them. CDR3 protein: CASREANSMSTDTQYF. In DNA form, the CDR3 reads TGTGCCAGCAGGGAGGCGAATTCGATGAGCACAGATACGCAGTATTTT.

This clone came up a few times. The chain employs TRBV4-1 and TRBJ1-5, with D unclear. Trimming removed 1 base from V and 1 base from J, with 8 bases in between. The CDR3 loop spans 15 amino acids. Germline V gives CDR1 MGHRA, CDR2 YSYEKL. As DNA, the CDR3 is TGCGCCAGCAGCCAAGGTCGGCACAGCAATCAGCCCCAGCATTTT. This encodes CASSQGRHSNQPQHF.

This chain connects TRBV2 to TRBJ2-2; 11 bases match TRBD2. Germline CDR1 SNHLY, CDR2 FYNNEI. J gave up 5 bases and V 6 bases, and 5 bases lay outside the gene matches. There are 15 residues in the CDR3. The CDR3: CASRGGLAETGELFF. The CDR3 nucleotides are TGTGCCAGCAGGGGGGGACTAGCGGAGACCGGGGAGCTGTTTTTT.